A selection of T cell receptor beta chains follows, all from one sample in a study of blood T cell repertoires in COVID-19. Clones were read by immunoSEQ multiplex PCR, and TCRdb kept only the in-frame ones, dropping some. The sample holds about 200,000 clones, over 75% seen once. The sample comprised peripheral blood. The source of these receptors is a man older than 75 with acute or convalescent COVID-19. Both conserved end residues are part of each CDR3. D genes are given only for firm matches. Size values are once, few and many counts, or a class for expanded clones, and some rows have none.

D	size	J	V	length	DNA	CDR3
NA	NA	TRBJ2-5	TRBV30	14	TGTGCCCTCAAATCCTCGACAGGTCTAGAGACCCAGTACTTC	CALKSSTGLETQYF
NA	NA	TRBJ2-1	TRBV4-1	17	TGCGCCAGCAGCCAAGTTGAGGGGGTTAATAGCTACAATGAGCAGTTCTTC	CASSQVEGVNSYNEQFF
NA	NA	TRBJ2-2	TRBV15	19	TGTGCCACCAGCAGACTCGCCAGAGAGCGCCGCGCGAACACCGGGGAGCTGTTTTTT	CATSRLARERRANTGELFF
TRBD1	NA	TRBJ1-2	TRBV7-9	14	TGTGCCAGCAGCTTGGGACAGTCTAACTATGGCTACACCTTC	CASSLGQSNYGYTF
TRBD1	NA	TRBJ2-1	TRBV9	16	TGTGCCAGCAGCCTCGGGACCGGGACAGCGGACAATGAGCAGTTCTTC	CASSLGTGTADNEQFF
TRBD1	NA	TRBJ1-2	TRBV19	15	TGTGCCAGTAGTATCCCGGGACAGGGGGCGCGTGGCTACACCTTC	CASSIPGQGARGYTF
TRBD2	NA	TRBJ2-3	TRBV7-9	15	TGTGCCAGCAGCTTGGGACTAGGTAGCACAGATACGCAGTATTTT	CASSLGLGSTDTQYF
TRBD2	NA	TRBJ2-1	TRBV23-1	14	TGCGCTTCGCGTGGGGGGGAACCCTACAATGAGCAGTTCTTC	CASRGGEPYNEQFF
NA	once	TRBJ1-2	TRBV5-4	13	TGTGCCAGCAGCATCACCGGGAGCTATGGCTACACCTTC	CASSITGSYGYTF
NA	once	TRBJ2-3	TRBV24-1	13	TGTGCCACCAGTGACCCATTCACAGATACGCAGTATTTT	CATSDPFTDTQYF
NA	NA	TRBJ1-6	TRBV15	17	TGTGCCACCAGCACGGAACGGGGTCGGGGATATAATTCACCCCTCCACTTT	CATSTERGRGYNSPLHF
TRBD2	NA	TRBJ2-1	TRBV27	16	TGTGCCAGCAGTCCCGGTAGCGGGATTGGCTACAATGAGCAGTTCTTC	CASSPGSGIGYNEQFF
NA	NA	TRBJ2-1	TRBV19	18	TGTGCCAGTAGTATAGATCCCATCACTGCGGTCTCCTACAATGAGCAGTTCTTC	CASSIDPITAVSYNEQFF
TRBD1	NA	TRBJ1-2	TRBV27	16	TGTGCCAGCAGCTCCCAGGGACAGGGGATTCTGAGTGGCTACACCTTC	CASSSQGQGILSGYTF